The 32 T cell receptor beta chains below come from one sample, sequenced in a study of T cell changes during pregnancy in multiple sclerosis. Libraries were prepared by immunoSEQ multiplex PCR; TCRdb keeps only in-frame clonotypes and omits some of them. The sample has some 29,000 clones, roughly nine tenths seen once. The source was CD8+ T cells from peripheral blood mononuclear cells, collected in the second trimester of pregnancy. Receptors were obtained from a female donor in good health, enrolled as a control in a pregnancy study.

The chain employs TRBV21-1 and TRBJ2-7; the table assigns TRBD1, which was not confirmed against the DNA. TRBV21-1 corresponds to a pseudogene. CDR3 size: 18 residues. The CDR3, as DNA: TGTGCCAGCAGCAAAGACTTATCGGACAGGGACGGATCCTACGAGCAGTACTTC. Protein sequence: CASSKDLSDRDGSYEQYF.

The chain has TRBV9 and TRBJ1-2; D call uncertain. V lost 6 bases, J lost 7 bases, and 13 bases lay in between. Germline V gene data show CDR1 as SGDLS and CDR2 as YYNGEE. This CDR3 has 12 amino acids. For the CDR3, the DNA is TGTGCCAGCACGGGATCAAGAGGTGGCTACACCTTC. Amino acids: CASTGSRGGYTF.

The chain joins TRBV7-3 to TRBJ2-3; 7 bases map to TRBD1. This CDR3 comprises 13 residues. The V gene's germline CDR1 is SGHTA and CDR2 FQGTGA. Trimming at V came to 4 bases and at J to 5 bases, leaving 3 bases not matched to a gene. The CDR3 DNA reads TGTGCCAGCAGCTCAACAGGGGAAGATACGCAGTATTTT. Its translation: CASSSTGEDTQYF.

This rearrangement joins TRBV7-9 to TRBJ2-1; D gene ambiguous. The CDR3 runs to 13 residues. The germline V gene has CDR1 SEHNR and CDR2 FQNEAQ (reference sequence). With 8 bases removed from V and 5 bases from J, the gap between germline ends came to 13 bases. DNA for the CDR3: TGTGCCAGCCCGAATGTAGTGAACAATGAGCAGTTCTTC. Residues: CASPNVVNNEQFF.

A single count supports this clone. The chain uses TRBV4-3 and TRBJ2-5; 9 bases are shared with TRBD2. V lost 0 bases, J lost 10 bases, and 9 bases stayed unmatched. Germline V gene lookup returns CDR1 LGHNA and CDR2 YSLEER. The length of the CDR3 is 15 residues. The CDR3 bases are TGCGCCAGCAGCCAAGAAGCTAGCGGGGCCTACTACCAGTACTTC. This translates into CASSQEASGAYYQYF.

This clone was detected a few times. This chain connects TRBV29-1 to TRBJ1-1; 10 nucleotides match TRBD1. The germline V gene encodes CDR1 SQVTM and CDR2 ANQGSEA. CDR3 length: 12 residues. V was clipped by 6 bases and J by 3 bases; unmatched bases: 1. The CDR3, as DNA: TGCAGCGTGGACAGGGGGGACACTGAAGCTTTCTTT. Its protein product is CSVDRGDTEAFF.

The rearrangement links TRBV4-2 to TRBJ1-1, with TRBD1 matching 11 bases. Germline values: CDR1 LGHNA, CDR2 YNFKEQ. Trimming cost V 0 bases and J 6 bases; bases outside gene matches: 6. This CDR3 contains 16 residues. CDR3 sequence (DNA): TGTGCCAGCAGCCAAGAATGGGACAGGGGGACTTCTGAAGCTTTCTTT. Translated, it gives CASSQEWDRGTSEAFF.

This clone was seen a single time. This chain joins TRBV19 and TRBJ1-1; D is unclear. This CDR3 comprises 15 residues. Germline CDR1 is LNHDA and CDR2 is SQIVND (reference sequence). Trimming took 1 base from V and 1 from J, leaving 10 bases between them. In nucleotides, the CDR3 is TGTGCCAGTAGTATAGGGGAGGGCGGGAACACTGAAGCTTTCTTT. Translating it yields CASSIGEGGNTEAFF.

The chain links TRBV27 to TRBJ2-4, with 7 bases that match TRBD2. This CDR3 is 11 amino acids long. CDR1 is MNHEY, CDR2 SMNVEV, per germline (reference sequence). The junction had 5 bases not matched to a gene; V was cut back by 5 bases and J by 13 bases. The CDR3 sequence is CASSGGGRQYF. The CDR3 DNA is TGTGCCAGCAGTGGCGGGGGACGACAGTACTTC.

The chain is built from TRBV19 and TRBJ2-6; D is possibly TRBD2 (6 bases). Between the trimmed V and J ends, which lost 8 bases and 0 bases, there was a span of 14 bases. CDR1 and CDR2 (germline): LNHDA, SQIVND (reference sequence). The CDR3 runs 16 residues. The CDR3 nucleotides are TGTGCCAGTTTCGGGGGAATGCCCTCTGGGGCCAACGTCCTGACTTTC. The encoded protein is CASFGGMPSGANVLTF.

V is TRBV7-2 and J is TRBJ1-6; TRBD1 matches 10 bases. Per germline, CDR1 SGHTA and CDR2 FQGNSA. There are 15 residues in the CDR3. J lost 8 bases, V lost 5 bases, and 6 bases had no gene match. CDR3: CASSRDRGGYSPLHF. The CDR3 DNA is TGTGCCAGCAGCCGGGACAGGGGCGGTTATTCACCCCTCCACTTT.

This clone was seen a single time. This chain links TRBV5-5 with TRBJ2-2, with 8 bases matching TRBD1. CDR1 is SGHKS, CDR2 YYEKEE, per germline (reference sequence). The CDR3 is made up of 17 amino acids. V lost 4 bases to trimming and J lost 6 bases; unmatched junction nucleotides: 14. DNA for the CDR3: TGTGCCAGCAGCGTGACAGGGGCCGGACGGACTTCCGGGGAGCTGTTTTTT. As protein: CASSVTGAGRTSGELFF.

J is TRBJ2-7 and V is TRBV7-8, with 7 bases fitting TRBD1. Trimming removed 5 bases from V and 11 bases from J; junction bases left unmatched: 6. The V gene's germline CDR1 is SGHVS and CDR2 FQNEAQ. The CDR3 extends over 11 amino acids. The CDR3 sequence: CASSRGQDEYF. The CDR3 bases are TGTGCCAGCAGCAGAGGACAGGACGAGTACTTC.

The chain links TRBV4-1 to TRBJ1-2; 8 bases are shared with TRBD1. The V gene's germline CDR1 is MGHRA and CDR2 YSYEKL. CDR3 length: 14 residues. V dropped 3 bases and J dropped 2; count of bases not matched to a gene: 2. This CDR3 reads CASSHNRGNYGYTF. The DNA for the CDR3 is TGCGCCAGCAGCCATAACAGGGGGAACTATGGCTACACCTTC.

To note about this clone: Germline and junction disagree at one end, which may indicate a read error. This chain joins TRBV5-3 and TRBJ1-1, with TRBD1 identical over 7 bases. TRBV5-3 is an open reading frame, and its role is uncertain. The CDR3 has 16 amino acids. The CDR3 spells CARSWERGQYMGETFF. The CDR3, as DNA: TGTGCCAGAAGCTGGGAGAGGGGACAGTATATGGGTGAAACTTTCTTT.

The V call is TRBV27, the J call TRBJ1-1; tentatively, D is TRBD1 (5 bases). The germline gives CDR1 MNHEY, CDR2 SMNVEV (reference sequence). V was pared by 3 bases and J by 11 bases, with 16 bases between. The CDR3 consists of 13 residues. The CDR3 reads CASSFGRVSGAFF. DNA of the CDR3: TGTGCCAGCAGTTTTGGCAGGGTCAGTGGGGCTTTCTTT.

V gene TRBV19 combines with J gene TRBJ1-5, with TRBD1 identical over 10 bases. V gave up 10 bases and J gave up 2 bases; unmatched junction bases: 8. The CDR3 spans 15 residues. The germline V gene has CDR1 LNHDA and CDR2 SQIVND (reference sequence). For the CDR3, the DNA is TGTGCCACCAACGACAGGGGGCCAGGCAATCAGCCCCAGCATTTT. The encoded protein is CATNDRGPGNQPQHF.

V gene TRBV7-6 combines with J gene TRBJ2-7, with a weak D call TRBD1 (7 bases). Germline V gene sequence: CDR1 SGHVS, CDR2 FNYEAQ. The CDR3 consists of 13 residues. Trimming took 5 bases from V and 5 from J, leaving 13 bases between them. The CDR3, as DNA: TGTGCCAGCAGCCCAGGGGGGACAAACGAGCAGTACTTC. Translation: CASSPGGTNEQYF.

This clone was found once. At the DNA level, this CDR3 is encoded by other sequences in the same sample as well. The chain carries TRBV11-2 and TRBJ2-7; D not resolved. CDR3 length: 15 residues. Trimming shortened V by 3 bases and J by 0 bases, and 12 bases separated the two germline ends. CDR1 and CDR2 from the germline V gene are SGHAT and FQNNGV. The CDR3 nucleotides read TGTGCCAGCAGCTTCCTCAAAGCGAGCTCCTACGAGCAGTACTTC. It yields the protein CASSFLKASSYEQYF.

The chain couples TRBV30 to TRBJ2-2, with a weak D call TRBD2 (5 bases). Germline assignment: CDR1 GTSNPN and CDR2 SVGIG (reference sequence). Trimming stripped 3 bases from V and 7 bases from J, with 6 bases between. There are 11 residues in the CDR3. CDR3 loop: CAWREGGELFF. In DNA form, the CDR3 reads TGTGCCTGGAGAGAGGGCGGGGAGCTGTTTTTT.

CDR3 sequence reads: CASGLVQIHNEQFF. In DNA, the CDR3 is TGTGCTAGTGGTTTGGTACAGATCCACAATGAGCAGTTCTTC. The rearrangement joins TRBV12-5 to TRBJ2-1; the D is unclear. The germline CDR1 and CDR2 sequences are LGHNT and FRNRAP. The CDR3 is made up of 14 amino acids. V lost 0 bases to trimming and J lost 5 bases, with 8 bases between them.

The V call is TRBV19, the J call TRBJ1-1, with 7 bases fitting TRBD1. CDR3 length: 16 residues. V shed 8 bases and J 0 bases; nucleotides not matched to a gene: 12. The germline V gene encodes CDR1 LNHDA and CDR2 SQIVND (reference sequence). The CDR3 sequence: CASSPILGQMNTEAFF. DNA for the CDR3: TGTGCCAGTTCACCTATCCTGGGACAGATGAACACTGAAGCTTTCTTT.

The chain uses TRBV11-2 and TRBJ1-2; a possible D gene is TRBD1 (5 bases). Per germline, CDR1 SGHAT and CDR2 FQNNGV. This CDR3 is 14 amino acids long. V lost 3 bases, J lost 6 bases, and 14 bases lay in between. The CDR3: CASSFGGGRDGYTF. CDR3 nucleotide sequence: TGTGCCAGCAGCTTCGGGGGAGGAAGAGATGGCTACACCTTC.

The DNA for the CDR3 is TGTGCCAGCAGCCAAGTTAAGGGGGCGAGCAATCAGCCCCAGCATTTT. Its protein is CASSQVKGASNQPQHF. V is TRBV14 and J is TRBJ1-5; TRBD1 agrees at 7 bases. Trimming took 1 base from V and 1 from J; bases not matched to a gene: 4. Germline CDR1 is SGHDN and CDR2 is FVKESK. This CDR3 has 16 amino acids. The entire variable domain, with the rest obtained from reference TRBV14 and TRBJ1-5, is as follows: EAGVTQFPSHSVIEKGQTVTLRCDPISGHDNLYWYRRVMGKEIKFLLHFVKESKQDESGMPNNRFLAERTGGTYSTLKVQPAELEDSGVYFCASSQVKGASNQPQHFGDGTRLSIL.

The chain links TRBV12-5 to TRBJ1-1; 8 nucleotides line up with TRBD1. Trimming at V came to 7 bases and at J to 4 bases, leaving 17 bases not matched to a gene. CDR3 length equals 17 residues. Germline CDR1 reads LGHNT; CDR2 reads FRNRAP. CDR3 DNA sequence: TGTGCTAGTGCCCAGGACAGGGCGCCCGCCGTGGGCACTGAAGCTTTCTTT. Amino acids: CASAQDRAPAVGTEAFF.

The chain is built from TRBV19 and TRBJ2-7, with TRBD1 identical over 8 bases. The CDR3 consists of 14 residues. V dropped 3 bases and J dropped 2; count of bases not matched to a gene: 3. In germline, CDR1 is LNHDA, CDR2 SQIVND (reference sequence). The CDR3 nucleotides read TGTGCCAGTAGTATCGCGACAGGGGCCTACGAGCAGTACTTC. Amino acid sequence: CASSIATGAYEQYF.

The CDR3 sequence is CASSDSGGGTDTQYF. The CDR3 DNA is TGTGCCAGCAGTGACTCTGGAGGGGGCACAGATACGCAGTATTTT. The rearrangement joins TRBV6-4 to TRBJ2-3; D might be TRBD2 (6 bases). The V gene lost 0 bases and the J gene lost 1 base, with 8 bases spanning the gap. Germline loops: CDR1 MRHNA, CDR2 SNTAGT. This CDR3 is 15 amino acids long.

The chain has TRBV30 and TRBJ2-7, with a tentative D call TRBD1 (6 bases). Deletions cut 4 bases from V and 5 bases from J, with 15 bases between. The CDR3 is made up of 13 amino acids. Germline-derived CDR1 and CDR2 are GTSNPN and SVGIG (reference sequence). The CDR3: CAWNLGAQDEQYF. In DNA, the CDR3 is TGTGCCTGGAATCTGGGGGCGCAGGACGAGCAGTACTTC.

This clone is labeled medium-sized. J is TRBJ2-1 and V is TRBV6-5; TRBD1 matches 7 bases. Germline V gives CDR1 MNHEY, CDR2 SVGAGI. This CDR3 contains 14 residues. The V segment lost 8 bases and the J segment 0 bases; nucleotides outside the gene matches: 4. CDR3 nucleotide sequence: TGTGCCAGCTTTGCAGGGGGCTCCTACAATGAGCAGTTCTTC. Residues: CASFAGGSYNEQFF.

The chain has TRBV7-6 and TRBJ2-5; 12 bases are a match to TRBD1. This CDR3 has 16 residues. CDR1 is SGHVS, CDR2 FNYEAQ, per germline. With 5 bases clipped from V and 5 bases from J, the junction kept 9 bases outside the gene matches. In DNA, the CDR3 is TGTGCCAGCAGCATAGGGGACAGGGGGCTTTCGGAGACCCAGTACTTC. Translation gives CASSIGDRGLSETQYF. Full variable domain (missing parts from reference TRBV7-6 and TRBJ2-5): GAGVSQSPRYKVTKRGQDVALRCDPISGHVSLYWYRQALGQGPEFLTYFNYEAQQDKSGLPNDRFSAERPEGSISTLTIQRTEQRDSAMYRCASSIGDRGLSETQYFGPGTRLLVL.

This rearrangement joins TRBV19 to TRBJ2-3; the D gene is possibly TRBD1 (5 bases). Per the germline V gene, CDR1 is LNHDA and CDR2 is SQIVND (reference sequence). Deletions cut 3 bases from V and 2 bases from J, with 12 bases between. There are 15 residues in the CDR3. The CDR3 protein is CASSIIRDSTDTQYF. The CDR3 bases are TGTGCCAGTAGTATTATCAGGGATTCCACAGATACGCAGTATTTT.

This clone was seen just once. CDR3 loop: CASSSFVASGGWDTQYF. As DNA, the CDR3 is TGTGCCAGCAGTTCCTTTGTGGCTAGCGGGGGGTGGGATACGCAGTATTTT. This rearrangement joins TRBV27 to TRBJ2-3; 11 bases align to TRBD2. This CDR3 has 17 residues. Losses at the gene ends were 4 bases for V and 6 bases for J; bases not matched to a gene: 12. Germline CDR1 reads MNHEY; CDR2 reads SMNVEV (reference sequence).